This TCR beta chain comes out of a study of preoperative IRX-2 immunotherapy in early breast cancer. The sample holds a few counts of this clone. Trimming cost V 5 bases and J 0 bases; bases outside gene matches: 16. The CDR3 is 20 amino acids. Stated treatment: preoperative locoregional IRX-2 cytokine immunotherapy. Samples came from a phase Ib trial of preoperative locoregional IRX-2 cytokine immunotherapy. Only in-frame clones appear in the TCRdb table, and some are missing; sequencing was by immunoSEQ multiplex PCR. The repertoire consists of around 38,000 clones, with 77% occurring once and the leading ten covering 0.95% to 1.5%.

The clonotype comes from a human donor with breast cancer. The chain couples TRBV7-1 to TRBJ1-5; 10 bases agree with TRBD1. TRBV7-1 is an ORF; its function is uncertain. The sequenced sample was tumor tissue, obtained after IRX-2 immunotherapy. The CDR3 reads CASSPPDGQGDAYSNQPQHF. The CDR3 region has the DNA TGTGCCAGCAGCCCACCCGACGGACAGGGGGACGCGTATAGCAATCAGCCCCAGCATTTT.